Following are 15 T cell receptor beta chains from one sample sequenced in a study of response to subunit inactivated influenza vaccine. One entry per CDR3 protein, called by TCRdb with MiXCR from the RT-PCR reads. The sample gives hundreds of thousands of distinct CDR3 sequences, about 25% of which show up once; approximately 2% is in the top ten. The specimen was CD4+ T cells sorted from PBMCs, collected about 5 days after vaccination. These receptors originate from a man between 50 and 59 years old who received an inactivated influenza vaccine.

The chain carries TRBV12-3 or TRBV12-4 and TRBJ2-7; D is uncertain. V gave up 3 bases and J gave up 2 bases, with 8 bases separating them. This CDR3 has 13 residues. The CDR3 spells CASSFIRTYEQYF. CDR3 in DNA: TGTGCCAGCAGTTTTATCAGAACCTACGAGCAGTACTTC.

Written as DNA, the CDR3 is TGTGCCAGCAGCTGGGACAGAAACCAAGAGACCCAGTACTTC. Protein sequence: CASSWDRNQETQYF. The chain couples TRBV7-2 to TRBJ2-5; 7 positions match TRBD1. Germline loops: CDR1 SGHTA, CDR2 FQGNSA. The CDR3 contains 14 residues. V shed 4 bases and J 0 bases; nucleotides not matched to a gene: 2. The full variable domain, completed using reference TRBV7-2 and TRBJ2-5, is GAGVSQSPSNKVTEKGKDVELRCDPISGHTALYWYRQSLGQGLEFLIYFQGNSAPDKSGLPSDRFSAERTGGSVSTLTIQRTQQEDSAVYLCASSWDRNQETQYFGPGTRLLVL.

This clonotype has only a few counts. The chain combines TRBV7-6 with TRBJ2-2, with 9 bases that match TRBD1. CDR3 length: 16 amino acids. Germline values: CDR1 SGHVS, CDR2 FNYEAQ. V was pared by 5 bases and J by 5 bases, with 9 bases of the junction left unmatched. DNA of the CDR3: TGTGCCAGCAGCGCCGGGACAGGGATTTCGACCGGGGAGCTGTTTTTT. It encodes CASSAGTGISTGELFF.

This sequence joins TRBV20-1 and TRBJ1-1; D gene uncertain. The CDR3 sequence is 10 residues long. CDR1 and CDR2 (germline): DFQATT, SNEGSKA (reference sequence). V gave up 3 bases and J gave up 5 bases, with 4 bases separating them. CDR3 loop: CSARTTEAFF. DNA of the CDR3: TGCAGTGCTAGGACTACTGAAGCTTTCTTT.

The chain combines TRBV12-3 or TRBV12-4 with TRBJ1-1; D is ambiguous. This CDR3 contains 12 residues. Trimming pared 3 bases from V and 3 bases from J, leaving 5 bases between. The CDR3 DNA reads TGTGCCAGCAGTTTGTGGCACACTGAAGCTTTCTTT. The encoded protein is CASSLWHTEAFF.

In this sample, this clonotype turned up a few times. This sequence joins TRBV7-8 and TRBJ1-1, with unresolved D. Germline CDR1 SGHVS, CDR2 FQNEAQ. There are 13 residues in the CDR3. V shed 3 bases and J shed 7 bases, with 12 bases lying between them. DNA of the CDR3: TGTGCCAGCAGCTTGGAAAGGTCAAGTGAAGCTTTCTTT. This sequence encodes CASSLERSSEAFF. Supplemented by reference TRBV7-8 and TRBJ1-1, the full variable domain reads GAGVSQSPRYKVAKRGQDVALRCDPISGHVSLFWYQQALGQGPEFLTYFQNEAQLDKSGLPSDRFFAERPEGSVSTLKIQRTQQEDSAVYLCASSLERSSEAFFGQGTRLTVV.

This clonotype appeared a few times. The chain recombines TRBV5-5 with TRBJ1-1; D is unresolved. This CDR3 has 13 residues. Looked up from germline, CDR1 is SGHKS and CDR2 is YYEKEE (reference sequence). The germline V and J ends were trimmed by 3 bases and 7 bases, with 13 bases remaining between them. The CDR3 region has the DNA TGTGCCAGCAGCTCCTTCATTTGGGGTGAAGCTTTCTTT. It translates to CASSSFIWGEAFF.

This clonotype has ten or more counts. The chain has TRBV12-3 or TRBV12-4 and TRBJ1-1; possibly TRBD1 for D (6 bases). The germline V and J ends were trimmed by 5 bases and 8 bases, with 15 bases remaining between them. The CDR3 spans 13 residues. The CDR3 coding sequence is TGTGCCAGCAGTACCAATGACAGGAAGGAAGCTTTCTTT. The encoded protein is CASSTNDRKEAFF.

J is TRBJ2-5 and V is TRBV6-2 or TRBV6-3; no reliable D call. The DNA end lines up better with TRBJ2-1; the J call may be wrong. Germline V gene data show CDR1 as MNHEY and CDR2 as SVGEGT. The CDR3 spans 14 residues. CDR3 in DNA: TGTGCCAGCAGTCAGACACAAACACAAGAGACCCAGTTCTTC. It specifies CASSQTQTQETQFF.

This chain connects TRBV20-1 to TRBJ1-5; TRBD1 aligns across 8 bases. Per germline, CDR1 DFQATT and CDR2 SNEGSKA (reference sequence). The CDR3 has 14 residues. With V trimmed by 6 bases and J by 3 bases, 7 bases remained unmatched. CDR3 nucleotide sequence: TGCAGTGCCAATACAGGGGGGGTCAATCAGCCCCAGCATTTT. It encodes CSANTGGVNQPQHF.

This rearrangement joins TRBV5-1 to TRBJ1-1; TRBD1 matches at 12 bases. CDR1 is SGHRS and CDR2 is YFSETQ in the germline V gene. The trim removed 4 bases at V and 7 bases at J, leaving 5 bases unmatched. This CDR3 has 14 amino acids. The CDR3 protein is CASSTGDRGHEAFF. The CDR3, as DNA: TGCGCCAGCAGCACGGGGGACAGGGGGCATGAAGCTTTCTTT. Complete variable domain (other parts from reference TRBV5-1 and TRBJ1-1): KAGVTQTPRYLIKTRGQQVTLSCSPISGHRSVSWYQQTPGQGLQFLFEYFSETQRNKGNFPGRFSGRQFSNSRSEMNVSTLELGDSALYLCASSTGDRGHEAFFGQGTRLTVV.

This clonotype was seen more than once but under ten times. The rearrangement uses TRBV6-2 or TRBV6-3 and TRBJ2-7; D ambiguous. This CDR3 comprises 17 residues. Germline CDR1 MNHEY, CDR2 SVGEGT. V lost 6 bases, J lost 2 bases, and 23 bases lay in between. The CDR3 DNA follows: TGTGCCAGCAGACCCATTACAAGTTCCAAAGTCCCCTACGAGCAGTACTTC. Its protein is CASRPITSSKVPYEQYF.

The J gene is TRBJ2-1, the V gene TRBV10-3; TRBD2 matches 10 bases. Germline CDR1 and CDR2: ENHRY and SYGVKD. V shed 9 bases, J shed 3 bases, and the junction held 2 bases outside the gene matches. This CDR3 has 13 residues. The CDR3 bases are TGTGCCATTGCTAGCGGGGGCTACAATGAGCAGTTCTTC. Its protein product is CAIASGGYNEQFF.

V is TRBV7-9 and J is TRBJ2-7; D might be TRBD2 (5 bases). The CDR3 length is 15 residues. Germline V gives CDR1 SEHNR, CDR2 FQNEAQ (reference sequence). Between the trimmed V and J ends, which lost 5 bases and 4 bases, there was a span of 18 bases. CDR3 in DNA: TGTGCCAGCAGCACTAGGGTGGGAAGTTCGTACGAGCAGTACTTC. As protein: CASSTRVGSSYEQYF.

This clonotype was seen only a few times. This chain connects TRBV20-1 to TRBJ2-1; tentatively, D is TRBD1 (6 bases). Deletions cut 0 bases from V and 8 bases from J, with 8 bases between. This CDR3 spans 12 amino acids. CDR1 is DFQATT, CDR2 SNEGSKA, per germline (reference sequence). CDR3 protein: CSAREGAYEQFF. Written as DNA, the CDR3 is TGCAGTGCTAGAGAGGGGGCCTATGAGCAGTTCTTC.